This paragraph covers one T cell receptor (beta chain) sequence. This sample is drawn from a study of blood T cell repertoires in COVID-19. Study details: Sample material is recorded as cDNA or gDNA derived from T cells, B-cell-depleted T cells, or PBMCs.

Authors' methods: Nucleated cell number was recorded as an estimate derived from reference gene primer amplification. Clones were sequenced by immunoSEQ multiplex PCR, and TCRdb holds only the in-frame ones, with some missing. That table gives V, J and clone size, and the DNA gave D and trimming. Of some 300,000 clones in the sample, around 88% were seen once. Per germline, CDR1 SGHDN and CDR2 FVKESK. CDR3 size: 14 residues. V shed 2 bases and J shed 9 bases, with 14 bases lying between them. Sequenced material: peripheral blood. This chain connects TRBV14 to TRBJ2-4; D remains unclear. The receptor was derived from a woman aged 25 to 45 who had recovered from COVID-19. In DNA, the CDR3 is TGTGCCAGCAGCCAAACCAGGTCGCAGAGCATTCAGTACTTC. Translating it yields CASSQTRSQSIQYF.